Below are 4 T cell receptor beta chains sequenced from a single sample in a study of blood T cell repertoires in COVID-19. Libraries were prepared by immunoSEQ multiplex PCR; TCRdb keeps only in-frame clonotypes and omits some of them. The table lists under 300,000 clones, just over 90% of them singletons, with 1.5% to 2% in the top ten. Sequencing was carried out using PBMCs or T cells enriched from blood (not recorded which). All receptors derive from a woman between 18 and 30 years old who had recovered from COVID-19.

The CDR3: CASSLARGSYGYTF. CDR3 in DNA: TGTGCCAGCAGCTTAGCCAGGGGATCGTATGGCTACACCTTC. The chain is built from TRBV7-2 and TRBJ1-2; D may be TRBD1 (6 bases). The CDR3 spans 14 residues. V lost 0 bases, J lost 5 bases, and 10 bases lay in between. CDR1 is SGHTA, CDR2 FQGNSA, per germline.

The rearrangement uses TRBV4-3 and TRBJ2-3, with D tentatively TRBD1 (6 bases). Trimming cost V 3 bases and J 0 bases, with 10 bases left between them. The CDR3 is made up of 15 amino acids. Germline V CDR1 and CDR2: LGHNA, YSLEER. The CDR3 DNA reads TGCGCCAGCAGCCAGACAGGCGGGAGCACAGATACGCAGTATTTT. Amino acids: CASSQTGGSTDTQYF.

The rearrangement links TRBV24-1 to TRBJ1-1, with a possible D match to TRBD1 (6 bases). The CDR3 loop spans 12 amino acids. The germline V gene encodes CDR1 KGHDR and CDR2 SFDVKD. V was trimmed by 7 bases and J by 11 bases, leaving 16 bases between them. The CDR3 is CATSASSGVAFF. The CDR3 coding sequence is TGTGCCACCAGCGCCTCCTCAGGGGTCGCTTTCTTT.

The chain carries TRBV19 and TRBJ2-7; 8 positions match TRBD1. Looked up from germline, CDR1 is LNHDA and CDR2 is SQIVND (reference sequence). The CDR3 has 15 residues. J lost 6 bases, V lost 0 bases, and 7 bases had no gene match. DNA for the CDR3: TGTGCCAGTAGTATAGATCGGGACAGGACGTCCGAGCAGTACTTC. Its translation: CASSIDRDRTSEQYF. The whole variable domain, filled in from reference TRBV19 and TRBJ2-7, reads DGGITQSPKYLFRKEGQNVTLSCEQNLNHDAMYWYRQDPGQGLRLIYYSQIVNDFQKGDIAEGYSVSREKKESFPLTVTSAQKNPTAFYLCASSIDRDRTSEQYFGPGTRLTVT.